The 10 T cell receptor beta chains below were found in one sample sequenced in a study of cytomegalovirus exposure and HLA in healthy donors. Primers included in the PCR were 60 Vbeta and 13 Jbeta primers. Libraries were prepared by immunoSEQ multiplex PCR; TCRdb keeps only in-frame clonotypes and omits some of them. The sample lists 100,000 to 120,000 clones, around 86% occurring once. Material for sequencing was PBMCs. Source of these receptors: a man between 35 and 55 years old in good health and CMV-seronegative.

V gene TRBV7-9 combines with J gene TRBJ2-7, with 8 bases fitting TRBD1. CDR3 length: 15 amino acids. V trimming: 4 bases; J trimming: 2 bases; junction bases outside the gene matches: 7. The V gene's germline CDR1 is SEHNR and CDR2 FQNEAQ (reference sequence). CDR3 loop: CASSYRTGPTYEQYF. CDR3 coding DNA: TGTGCCAGCAGCTATAGGACAGGGCCCACCTACGAGCAGTACTTC.

The chain carries TRBV19 and TRBJ2-7, with D perhaps matching TRBD1 (6 bases). Germline values: CDR1 LNHDA, CDR2 SQIVND (reference sequence). Trimming took 3 bases from V and 3 from J, leaving 12 bases between them. The CDR3 loop spans 14 amino acids. The CDR3 here is CASSIAGAYYEQYF. As DNA, the CDR3 is TGTGCCAGTAGTATCGCAGGGGCTTACTACGAGCAGTACTTC.

The V gene is TRBV2, the J gene TRBJ1-1, with 10 bases that match TRBD1. This CDR3 is 14 amino acids long. J was trimmed by 3 bases and V by 9 bases; bases with no gene match: 7. Germline V gene lookup returns CDR1 SNHLY and CDR2 FYNNEI. CDR3 nucleotides: TGTGCCAGTCGGACAGGGGGATTGTACACTGAAGCTTTCTTT. Residues: CASRTGGLYTEAFF.

The chain joins TRBV7-9 to TRBJ1-4, with TRBD1 matching 7 bases. V lost 4 bases, J lost 3 bases, and 5 bases stayed unmatched. Germline V gene lookup returns CDR1 SEHNR and CDR2 FQNEAQ (reference sequence). The CDR3 covers 15 residues. The CDR3 sequence is CASSWRGPANEKLFF. The CDR3 nucleotides are TGTGCCAGCAGCTGGAGGGGGCCGGCTAATGAAAAACTGTTTTTT.

V usage is TRBV2 and J usage is TRBJ1-6, with 7 bases identical to TRBD1. Germline V gives CDR1 SNHLY, CDR2 FYNNEI. J gave up 9 bases and V 2 bases, and 10 bases lay outside the gene matches. The CDR3 is 16 residues long. Here the CDR3 DNA reads TGTGCCAGCAGTGAATACGCCAGGGGGATACGTTCACCCCTCCACTTT. It is translated as CASSEYARGIRSPLHF.

This clone was observed a single time. The chain combines TRBV5-6 with TRBJ2-6, with TRBD1 matching over 7 bases. CDR1 is SGHDT, CDR2 YYEEEE, per germline. This CDR3 has 18 residues. The V gene end was trimmed by 1 base and the J gene end by 0 bases; junction bases not matched to a gene: 7. CDR3 protein: CASSLTGVSSSGANVLTF. The CDR3 DNA is TGTGCCAGCAGCTTGACAGGGGTGAGCAGCTCTGGGGCCAACGTCCTGACTTTC.

The chain uses TRBV11-3 and TRBJ2-5; 11 bases map to TRBD2. This CDR3 has 17 amino acids. Germline V gives CDR1 SGHNT, CDR2 YENEEA. Germline trimming cut 1 base from V and 5 bases from J; bases unmatched to any gene: 9. The CDR3 DNA is TGTGCCAGCAGCTTAGGGGCTAGCGGGGGGTCAAAGGAGACCCAGTACTTC. Translated: CASSLGASGGSKETQYF.

This rearrangement joins TRBV7-8 to TRBJ1-2, with a tentative D call TRBD1 (5 bases). This CDR3 is built from 15 residues. The germline V gene has CDR1 SGHVS and CDR2 FQNEAQ. V dropped 1 base and J dropped 3 bases, with 12 bases sitting between them. The CDR3: CASSLVGGVDYGYTF. The CDR3 DNA sequence: TGTGCCAGCAGCTTAGTGGGGGGAGTGGACTATGGCTACACCTTC. Variable domain in full (rest from reference TRBV7-8 and TRBJ1-2): GAGVSQSPRYKVAKRGQDVALRCDPISGHVSLFWYQQALGQGPEFLTYFQNEAQLDKSGLPSDRFFAERPEGSVSTLKIQRTQQEDSAVYLCASSLVGGVDYGYTFGSGTRLTVV.

V usage is TRBV2 and J usage is TRBJ1-5, with a possible D match to TRBD1 (6 bases). V was clipped by 6 bases and J by 10 bases, with 13 bases between them. The CDR3 contains 12 residues. Looked up from germline, CDR1 is SNHLY and CDR2 is FYNNEI. The CDR3 protein is CASSLDSGPQHF. The CDR3 DNA reads TGTGCCAGCAGCCTGGACAGCGGCCCCCAGCATTTT.

This clone was observed a single time. As DNA, the CDR3 is TGCGCCAGCAGCTTGGACGTCAGGGGAACCGGGGAGCTGTTTTTT. It encodes CASSLDVRGTGELFF. The J gene is TRBJ2-2, the V gene TRBV5-1; perhaps TRBD1 as D (6 bases). Germline V CDR1 and CDR2: SGHRS, YFSETQ. V lost 0 bases and J lost 5, with 11 bases in between. The CDR3 length is 15 residues.